This entry is about one T cell receptor beta chain. A second PCR, run for roughly 7 to 11 cycles, used a sample-barcoded 5' primer plus a J-beta primer mix. The authors tagged each cDNA molecule using a template-switch adaptor with 12 random nucleotides. The study obtained at least 2.5 million CDR3-containing paired-end reads from every sample. Each CDR3 protein is one row after TCRdb ran MiXCR on the 5' RACE reads. The sample lists about 570,000 distinct CDR3 sequences; roughly 29% were seen once. The record originates from a study of blood T cells in healthy people across ages. The source of this sequence is a woman in her seventies in good health. The specimen sequenced was blood.

The CDR3 DNA is TGTGCCACCACCAAGAGGAGGTTAGCGGGGGCGGGAACAGATACGCAGTATTTT. Protein sequence: CATTKRRLAGAGTDTQYF. The gene calls are TRBV15 and TRBJ2-3; 9 positions match TRBD2. V lost 7 bases and J lost 3; bases outside the gene matches: 17. This CDR3 contains 18 residues. CDR1 is LNHNV and CDR2 is YYDKDF in the germline V gene (reference sequence).